Sequencing of this T cell receptor (beta chain) was carried out in a study of human T cells and chemical hapten exposure listed by TCRdb under 2021. Turning to the overall study: For sensitization, 2% DPC in acetone was applied to a 2 cm by 2 cm area of upper inner arm skin. Peripheral blood TCR repertoire changes were tracked in vivo in alopecia patients during primary and secondary sensitization to the hapten diphenylcyclopropenone (DPC). Libraries were pooled for sequencing, and variation in per-sample TCR yields was attributed mainly to small differences in library volumes within the pool. Patient blood was sampled pre-sensitization (week 0) and at 2, 6 and about 24 weeks after DPC sensitization. Patch testing was done on the upper back using Finn chambers containing 0.01% DPC, and results were scored after 6 days according to International Contact Dermatitis Research Group standards. Throughout the study period of about 22 weeks, patients also received therapeutic DPC doses to the scalp every week. Blood for TCR sequencing was provided by twenty-nine alopecia patients at one to four time points (pre-sensitization, 2, 6 and 24 weeks). Alopecia areata with under or over 50% scalp involvement, alopecia totalis and alopecia universalis were represented in the patient cohort, which was mostly female.

V drops 5 bases and J drops 6 bases, leaving 17 bases in between. Measured from the cysteine to the phenylalanine, the CDR3 is 14 residues long. Just the 42-base CDR3 DNA is kept, in frame starting at base 1. The CDR1 and CDR2 encoded by the germline V gene are SGHTA and FQGNSA. The time point tag for this specimen amounts to: patch test 3, about 24 weeks after DPC sensitization. This specimen's treatment or condition label, interpreted: therapeutic diphenylcyclopropenone sensitization with weekly scalp DPC. At each patch-test visit, blood was drawn before the patch test was applied. To be eligible, patients had to be aged 18 to 70, diagnosed with alopecia and judged suitable for DPC therapy, while pregnant patients were excluded. Total RNA was extracted from unfractionated whole blood that had been collected in Tempus Blood RNA tubes. Receptor libraries were prepared by RACE. Sequencing was carried out with a NextSeq 500. During library preparation, unique molecular identifiers were attached to individual cDNA molecules so that TCRs could be counted quantitatively and reproducibly. Each blood RNA sample was used to sequence both TCR alpha and TCR beta chains. The authors' analysis ran thus. A median of about 87,000 TCRs per sample was observed, with a range of roughly 20,000 to 700,000. The Decombinator software suite was used to annotate the V, J and CDR3 of the TCR reads. To make PS versus PT1 abundance plots, every sample was subsampled to the same number of TCRs (28,000). Expanded TCRs were defined as absent before sensitization and observed at least eight times at the 2-week time point. The public reads were reanalyzed by TCRdb: fastp trimming at Q25, MiXCR alignment, in-frame beta chains only. Entries are consolidated by CDR3 protein sequence, retaining the most common genes and DNA. In this record, the V and J calls reflect TCRdb's handling and not the investigators' own analysis. This sample is represented by 70,000 or so distinct CDR3 sequences; around 10% of them were singletons. The ten most abundant clones make up about 1.5% of the sample.

This clonotype has at least ten counts. What this receptor recognizes is not known. No base-level quality is on record; no much larger clone is a single base apart. On the study overall, not on this receptor specifically: After repeated subsampling, the strength of the expansion versus patch-test correlation and the threshold at which it became significant changed. Alopecia, a presumed autoimmune disease, was present in all patients, so the immune response of the patients might differ from that of healthy individuals. Expanded TCRs formed significantly more large CDR3 similarity clusters than pre-sensitization or healthy control sets, consistent with antigen-driven responses. DPC sensitization did not change how many TCRs were above 1 in 1000 frequency, and no evidence was found of alterations in global repertoire structure. Patch test score correlated positively with the number of PT1 expanded TCRs, reaching significance at thresholds 8, 16 and 32 but not at 4.

Sequenced material: whole blood, taken in connection with sensitization to the hapten diphenylcyclopropenone (DPC). The V gene is TRBV7-2 and the J gene is TRBJ2-7, and the D gene may be TRBD2, 6 bases matching. The sequence was collected from a woman between 50 and 59 years old with alopecia areata. Some clones in this sample may be carry-over from other donors' samples. In nucleotides, the sequence is TGTGCCAGCAGCCCGCGGAGGGGCGTAGGCGAGCAGTACTTC. Its protein is CASSPRRGVGEQYF.